This T cell receptor beta chain came from a study of cytomegalovirus exposure and HLA in healthy donors. Study-wide findings and caveats: Further analysis was carried out later, and it showed several of the most significant clusters appearing linked to common viral pathogens.

PCR amplification relied on 60 Vbeta primers (plus 13 Jbeta primers). Data came from immunoSEQ multiplex PCR; TCRdb stores just in-frame clones and leaves some out. The repertoire holds some 100,000 clones, with around 77% as singletons. Points on this clone: Its specificity is unknown.

The study sampled nominally healthy donors, though unrecorded immune exposures were likely. V shed 2 bases and J shed 2 bases, with 13 bases lying between them. This CDR3 has 15 residues. Germline loops: CDR1 SGHRS, CDR2 YFSETQ. The TCR sequence derives from a man aged 50 or older in good health and CMV-seropositive. Sequences were obtained from PBMCs. The V and J genes are TRBV5-1 and TRBJ1-2; no clear D. The CDR3 reads CASSLNRGENYGYTF. The DNA of the CDR3 is TGCGCCAGCAGCTTAAACCGGGGAGAGAACTATGGCTACACCTTC.